The 12 T cell receptor beta chains below come from one sample, sequenced in a study of T cells after yellow fever vaccination. TCRdb re-analysed the 5' RACE reads in MiXCR, keeping a single row per CDR3 protein. The table has roughly 330,000 distinct CDR3 sequences, about 4% seen once. This specimen was PBMCs, taken 5 days after the yellow fever booster vaccination. The receptors come from a young man who received the YFV17D yellow fever vaccine.

The chain recombines TRBV15 with TRBJ1-2; a possible D gene is TRBD1 (6 bases). This CDR3 has 17 amino acids. The germline gives CDR1 LNHNV, CDR2 YYDKDF (reference sequence). V dropped 5 bases and J dropped 7 bases, with 26 bases sitting between them. For the CDR3, the DNA is TGTGCCACCAGCGCTCTAGGGTATCGGGACACCCATCCTGGCTACACCTTC. This sequence encodes CATSALGYRDTHPGYTF.

This clonotype was observed many times. The CDR3 sequence is CASNLAGTSTDTQYF. The CDR3 region has the DNA TGTGCCAGCAACCTAGCGGGGACGAGCACAGATACGCAGTATTTT. V gene TRBV27 combines with J gene TRBJ2-3, with TRBD2 matching 9 bases. Trimming cost V 7 bases and J 0 bases; bases outside gene matches: 5. Germline-derived CDR1 and CDR2 are MNHEY and SMNVEV (reference sequence). The CDR3 has 15 residues.

This clonotype was recorded many times. The chain combines TRBV7-2 with TRBJ1-1; D gene uncertain. V gave up 6 bases and J gave up 1 base, with 6 bases separating them. The CDR3 is 12 residues long. Germline V gene data show CDR1 as SGHTA and CDR2 as FQGNSA. The CDR3, as DNA: TGTGCCAGCAGTAGAGAGAACACTGAAGCTTTCTTT. It translates to CASSRENTEAFF.

This chain joins TRBV7-2 and TRBJ1-1; D remains unclear. Per the germline V gene, CDR1 is SGHTA and CDR2 is FQGNSA. Between the trimmed V and J ends, which lost 1 base and 5 bases, there was a span of 8 bases. The CDR3 has 13 amino acids. CDR3 DNA: TGTGCCAGCAGCTTAGTCGAGAGGACTGAAGCTTTCTTT. It encodes CASSLVERTEAFF.

V and J are TRBV20-1 and TRBJ2-1, with D possibly TRBD1 on 6 matching bases. Germline V gene sequence: CDR1 DFQATT, CDR2 SNEGSKA (reference sequence). Between the trimmed V and J ends, which lost 3 bases and 8 bases, there was a span of 14 bases. This CDR3 spans 13 amino acids. The CDR3 is CSASGTPGDEQFF. CDR3 coding DNA: TGCAGTGCTAGCGGGACACCCGGGGATGAGCAGTTCTTC.

This clonotype was observed at least ten times. The genes are TRBV12-3 or TRBV12-4 and TRBJ2-4; TRBD1 is a possible D gene (6 bases). The CDR3 contains 16 residues. The V and J ends lost 4 bases and 1 base respectively, with 14 bases between them. DNA for the CDR3: TGTGCCAGCAGTTCAAGGGGGTTTGAGGCCAAAAACATTCAGTACTTC. This translates into CASSSRGFEAKNIQYF.

This clonotype was observed at least ten times. The chain combines TRBV28 with TRBJ2-5; no firm D call. The V gene lost 7 bases and the J gene lost 3 bases, with 15 bases spanning the gap. Germline CDR1 and CDR2: MDHEN and SYDVKM. There are 14 residues in the CDR3. CDR3 sequence (DNA): TGTGCCAGCACCTCCCGAGCGAGAGAAGAGACCCAGTACTTC. Residues: CASTSRAREETQYF.

There are many counts of this clonotype. The V and J genes are TRBV7-2 and TRBJ2-1, with D hard to call. Germline V gene sequence: CDR1 SGHTA, CDR2 FQGNSA. CDR3 size: 10 residues. Between the trimmed V and J ends, which lost 8 bases and 5 bases, there was a span of 4 bases. The CDR3 bases are TGTGCCAGCGGGGACAATGAGCAGTTCTTC. Translation gives CASGDNEQFF.

This clonotype was counted at least ten times. This chain's CDR3 is CASSLAFGRSGEKLFF. The CDR3 nucleotides are TGCGCCAGCAGCTTGGCCTTTGGGAGGAGCGGTGAAAAACTGTTTTTT. The chain recombines TRBV5-1 with TRBJ1-4; D call uncertain. Germline V CDR1 and CDR2: SGHRS, YFSETQ. The V gene lost 0 bases and the J gene lost 7 bases, with 16 bases spanning the gap. The CDR3 is made up of 16 amino acids.

This clonotype appeared a few times. J is TRBJ2-7 and V is TRBV4-1; no definite D call. Trimming shortened V by 0 bases and J by 4 bases, and 7 bases separated the two germline ends. CDR3 length: 13 residues. Germline values: CDR1 MGHRA, CDR2 YSYEKL. CDR3 coding DNA: TGCGCCAGCAGCCAAGAAAAAAGTTACGAGCAGTACTTC. It is translated as CASSQEKSYEQYF.

In its sample, this clonotype was seen a few times. The J gene is TRBJ2-5, the V gene TRBV29-1; D is undetermined. V was cut by 4 bases and J by 6 bases, with 12 bases left in between. Germline V gene sequence: CDR1 SQVTM, CDR2 ANQGSEA. The CDR3 contains 12 residues. DNA of the CDR3: TGCAGCGTTGTTACGGGCCCGAAGACCCAGTACTTC. Translating it yields CSVVTGPKTQYF.

V is TRBV4-3 and J is TRBJ2-3, with 7 bases matching TRBD2. With V trimmed by 0 bases and J by 4 bases, 4 bases remained unmatched. The CDR3 has 15 amino acids. Germline V lookup: CDR1 LGHNA, CDR2 YSLEER. CDR3: CASSQETSFADTQYF. The CDR3 DNA follows: TGCGCCAGCAGCCAAGAGACTAGCTTCGCAGATACGCAGTATTTT.